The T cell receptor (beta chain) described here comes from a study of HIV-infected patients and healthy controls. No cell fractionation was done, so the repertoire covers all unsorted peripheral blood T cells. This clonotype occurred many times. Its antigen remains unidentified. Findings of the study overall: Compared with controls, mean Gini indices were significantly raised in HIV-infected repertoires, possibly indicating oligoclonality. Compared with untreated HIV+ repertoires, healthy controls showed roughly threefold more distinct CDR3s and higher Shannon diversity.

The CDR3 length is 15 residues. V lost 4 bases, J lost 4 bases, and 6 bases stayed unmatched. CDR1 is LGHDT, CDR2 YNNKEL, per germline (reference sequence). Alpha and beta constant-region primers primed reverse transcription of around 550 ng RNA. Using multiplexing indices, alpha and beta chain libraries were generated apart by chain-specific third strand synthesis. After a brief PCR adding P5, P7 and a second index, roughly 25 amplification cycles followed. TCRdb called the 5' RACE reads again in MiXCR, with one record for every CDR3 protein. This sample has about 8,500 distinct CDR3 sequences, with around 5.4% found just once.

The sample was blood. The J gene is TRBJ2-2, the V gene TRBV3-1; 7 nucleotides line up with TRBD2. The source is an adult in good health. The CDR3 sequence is CASSLQRGGTGELFF. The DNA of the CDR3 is TGTGCCAGCAGCCTCCAGCGGGGAGGCACCGGGGAGCTGTTTTTT.